This TCR beta chain is from a study of molecular identifiers for immune sequencing clone quantification. Background on the study: Replicate RNA from roughly 21,000 or 96,000 naive CD8 T cells formed five aliquots; four were sequenced.

For naive CD8 T cells, sorting used the CD8+CD4-CCR7+CD45RA+ phenotype. The CDR3 loop spans 16 amino acids. The germline CDR1 and CDR2 sequences are DFQATT and SNEGSKA (reference sequence). Trimming removed 3 bases at V and 6 bases at J, with 21 bases between. About this clonotype itself: No antigen is known for it.

Each CDR3 protein is one row after TCRdb ran MiXCR on the PCR reads. The table shows 250,000 to 350,000 distinct CDR3 sequences, with 20% to 25% occurring only once. Study conclusions and caveats: More than 99% of effector molecules, versus under 1% of naive-cell molecules, belonged to clones above 20 RNA copies.

J is TRBJ2-1 and V is TRBV20-1, with a possible D match to TRBD2 (6 bases). Sequences were obtained from naive CD8+ T cells from blood, with Jurkat cell RNA spiked in. This sample's subset: FACS-sorted CD8+CD4-CCR7+CD45RA+ naive T cells. The origin of this receptor is a human donor in good health. Some libraries in this study had Jurkat cell RNA spiked in. CDR3 sequence reads: CSASVEDYRSINEQFF. In nucleotides, the CDR3 is TGCAGTGCTAGTGTAGAGGACTACCGTTCTATCAATGAGCAGTTCTTC.